This T cell receptor beta chain appears in the sequencing data of a study of immune heterogeneity within non-small cell lung tumors. Overall study context: Tumor histology was classified as squamous cell carcinoma in several cases, non-squamous carcinoma in over nine and not otherwise specified in 1.

Bulk tumor genomic DNA, approximately 560 ng per sample, was used as template. Primary tumors were biopsied several times each, far apart, intraoperatively. The cohort was untreated, with newly diagnosed non-small cell lung cancer undergoing curative surgery. Study-wide findings and caveats: Although only moderate, the correlation of local T-cell clonality with local tumor mutational burden was significant (R 0.3 to 0.4).

The CDR3 extends over 14 amino acids. In a multiplex PCR, 32 V and 13 J primers amplified TCR beta CDR3. TCRdb re-called the multiplex PCR reads through MiXCR, storing one row per CDR3 protein. The data contain more than 2,000 distinct CDR3 sequences, roughly 26% of them singletons. Remarks on this clonotype: What it recognizes is unknown. One end of the junction is discordant with germline, which a read error may explain.

The sample comprised lung tumor tissue. The sequence was collected from an older woman with non-small cell lung cancer. The J gene is TRBJ2-4, the V gene TRBV12-3 or TRBV12-4, with D possibly called TRBD1 or TRBD2 (5 bases each). CDR3 DNA: TGTGCCAGCAGTTGGGCCGGGACCTTAAACACTCAGTACTTC. Its protein product is CASSWAGTLNTQYF.